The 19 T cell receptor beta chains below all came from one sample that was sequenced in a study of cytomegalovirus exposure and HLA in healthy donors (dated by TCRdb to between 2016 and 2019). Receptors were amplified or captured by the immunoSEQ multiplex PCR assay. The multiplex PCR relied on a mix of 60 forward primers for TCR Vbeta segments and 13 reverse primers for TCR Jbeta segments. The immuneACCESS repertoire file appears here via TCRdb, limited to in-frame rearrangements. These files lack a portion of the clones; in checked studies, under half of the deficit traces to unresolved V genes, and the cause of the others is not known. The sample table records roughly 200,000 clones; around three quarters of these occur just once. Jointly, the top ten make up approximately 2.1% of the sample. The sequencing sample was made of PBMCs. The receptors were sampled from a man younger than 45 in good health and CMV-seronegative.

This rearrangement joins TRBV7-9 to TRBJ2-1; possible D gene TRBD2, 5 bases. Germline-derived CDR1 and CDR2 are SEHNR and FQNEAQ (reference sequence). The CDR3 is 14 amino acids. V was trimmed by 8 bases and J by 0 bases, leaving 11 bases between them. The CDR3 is CASGPSHSYNEQFF. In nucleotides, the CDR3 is TGTGCCAGCGGACCTAGCCACTCCTACAATGAGCAGTTCTTC. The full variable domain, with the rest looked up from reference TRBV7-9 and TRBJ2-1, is DTGVSQNPRHKITKRGQNVTFRCDPISEHNRLYWYRQTLGQGPEFLTYFQNEAQLEKSRLLSDRFSAERPKGSFSTLEIQRTEQGDSAMYLCASGPSHSYNEQFFGPGTRLTVL.

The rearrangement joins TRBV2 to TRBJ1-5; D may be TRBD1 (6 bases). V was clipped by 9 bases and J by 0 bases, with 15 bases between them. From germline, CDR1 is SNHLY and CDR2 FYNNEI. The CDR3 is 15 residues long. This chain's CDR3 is CASNLGQYSNQPQHF. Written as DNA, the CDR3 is TGTGCCAGTAACCTTGGACAGTATAGCAATCAGCCCCAGCATTTT.

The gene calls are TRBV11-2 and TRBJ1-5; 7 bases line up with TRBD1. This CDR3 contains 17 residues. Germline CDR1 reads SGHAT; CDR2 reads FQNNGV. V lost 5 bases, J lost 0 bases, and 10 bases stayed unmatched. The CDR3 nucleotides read TGTGCCAGCAGCCGGACAGGCGCCGCCTATAGCAATCAGCCCCAGCATTTT. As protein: CASSRTGAAYSNQPQHF.

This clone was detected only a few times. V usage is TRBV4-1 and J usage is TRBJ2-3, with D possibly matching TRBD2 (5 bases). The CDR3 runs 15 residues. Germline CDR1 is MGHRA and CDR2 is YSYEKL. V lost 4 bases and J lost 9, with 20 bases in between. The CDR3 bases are TGCGCCAGCAGCCGACTATTCCTAGCCCCGACAACGCAGTATTTT. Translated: CASSRLFLAPTTQYF.

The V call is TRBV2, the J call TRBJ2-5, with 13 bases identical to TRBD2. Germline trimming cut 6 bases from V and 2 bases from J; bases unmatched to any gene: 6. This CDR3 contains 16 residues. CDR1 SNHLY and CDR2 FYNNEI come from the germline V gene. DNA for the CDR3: TGTGCCAGCAGACGACTAGCGGGAGGTGGACAAGAGACCCAGTACTTC. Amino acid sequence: CASRRLAGGGQETQYF.

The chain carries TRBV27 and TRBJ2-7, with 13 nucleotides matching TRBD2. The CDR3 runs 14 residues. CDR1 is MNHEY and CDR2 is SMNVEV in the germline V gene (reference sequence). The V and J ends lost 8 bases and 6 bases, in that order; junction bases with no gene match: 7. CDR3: CASRGLAGVLEQYF. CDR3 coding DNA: TGTGCCAGCCGCGGACTAGCGGGAGTTCTCGAGCAGTACTTC.

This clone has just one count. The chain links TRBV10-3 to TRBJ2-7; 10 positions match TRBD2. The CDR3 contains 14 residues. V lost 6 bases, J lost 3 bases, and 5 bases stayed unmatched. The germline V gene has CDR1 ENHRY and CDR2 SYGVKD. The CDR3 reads CAISDTSGNYEQYF. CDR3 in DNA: TGTGCCATCAGCGATACTAGCGGGAACTACGAGCAGTACTTC.

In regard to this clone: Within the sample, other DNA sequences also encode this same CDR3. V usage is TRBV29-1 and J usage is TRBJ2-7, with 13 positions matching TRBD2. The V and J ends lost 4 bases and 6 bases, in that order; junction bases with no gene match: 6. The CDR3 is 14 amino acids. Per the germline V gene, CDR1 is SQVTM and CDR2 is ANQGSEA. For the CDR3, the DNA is TGCAGCGTTGGGAGGACTAGCGGGAGTGGCGAGCAGTACTTC. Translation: CSVGRTSGSGEQYF.

CDR3 protein: CASSPGRYGYTF. The CDR3 region has the DNA TGTGCCAGCAGCCCAGGGCGGTATGGCTACACCTTC. The chain joins TRBV14 to TRBJ1-2, with TRBD1 as a possible D gene (5 bases). Trimming shortened V by 4 bases and J by 5 bases, and 8 bases separated the two germline ends. Germline CDR1 and CDR2: SGHDN and FVKESK. The CDR3 is made up of 12 amino acids.

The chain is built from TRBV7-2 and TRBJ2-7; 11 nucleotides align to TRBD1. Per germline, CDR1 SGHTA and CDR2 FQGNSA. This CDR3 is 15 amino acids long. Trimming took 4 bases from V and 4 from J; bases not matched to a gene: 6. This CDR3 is CASSSPDRGLYEQYF. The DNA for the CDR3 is TGTGCCAGCAGCTCCCCGGACAGGGGGCTTTACGAGCAGTACTTC.

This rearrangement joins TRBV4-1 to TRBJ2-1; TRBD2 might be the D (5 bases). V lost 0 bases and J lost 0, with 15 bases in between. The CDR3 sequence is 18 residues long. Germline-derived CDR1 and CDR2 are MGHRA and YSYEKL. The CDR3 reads CASSQETAGKSSYNEQFF. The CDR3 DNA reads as TGCGCCAGCAGCCAAGAGACGGCCGGGAAGAGCTCCTACAATGAGCAGTTCTTC.

CDR3 protein: CASSFDHRTERLTDTQYF. The CDR3 DNA reads as TGCGCCAGCAGCTTCGATCATCGGACAGAAAGACTCACAGATACGCAGTATTTT. This chain links TRBV5-1 with TRBJ2-3; TRBD1 is a possible D gene (6 bases). V lost 2 bases and J 2 bases, leaving 21 bases between the germline ends. The CDR3 has 18 residues. From germline, CDR1 is SGHRS and CDR2 YFSETQ. Looking up the rest from reference TRBV5-1 and TRBJ2-3 gives the full variable domain: KAGVTQTPRYLIKTRGQQVTLSCSPISGHRSVSWYQQTPGQGLQFLFEYFSETQRNKGNFPGRFSGRQFSNSRSEMNVSTLELGDSALYLCASSFDHRTERLTDTQYFGPGTRLTVL.

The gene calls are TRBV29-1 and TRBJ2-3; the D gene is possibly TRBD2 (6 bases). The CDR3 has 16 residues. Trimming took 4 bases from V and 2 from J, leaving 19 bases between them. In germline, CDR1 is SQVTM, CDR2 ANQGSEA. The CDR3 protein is CSVVGAGRPTTDTQYF. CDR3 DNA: TGCAGCGTTGTAGGGGCGGGACGCCCTACCACAGATACGCAGTATTTT.

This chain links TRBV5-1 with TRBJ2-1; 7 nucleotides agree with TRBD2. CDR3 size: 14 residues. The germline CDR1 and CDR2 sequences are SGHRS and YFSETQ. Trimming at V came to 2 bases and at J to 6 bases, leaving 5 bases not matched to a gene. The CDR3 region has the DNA TGCGCCAGCAGCTTTACTAGCGAAGGCAATGAGCAGTTCTTC. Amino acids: CASSFTSEGNEQFF.

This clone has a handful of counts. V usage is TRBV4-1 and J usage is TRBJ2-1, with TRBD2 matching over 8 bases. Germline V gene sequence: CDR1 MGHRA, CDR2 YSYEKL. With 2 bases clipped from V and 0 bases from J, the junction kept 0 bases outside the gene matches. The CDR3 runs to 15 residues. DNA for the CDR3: TGCGCCAGCAGCCAACTAGCGGGCTCCTACAATGAGCAGTTCTTC. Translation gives CASSQLAGSYNEQFF.

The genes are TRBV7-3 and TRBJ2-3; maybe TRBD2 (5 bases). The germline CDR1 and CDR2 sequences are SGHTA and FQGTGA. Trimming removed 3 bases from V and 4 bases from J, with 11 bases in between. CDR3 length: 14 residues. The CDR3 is CASSLGGSADTQYF. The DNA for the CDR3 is TGTGCCAGCAGCTTGGGTGGGAGCGCAGATACGCAGTATTTT.

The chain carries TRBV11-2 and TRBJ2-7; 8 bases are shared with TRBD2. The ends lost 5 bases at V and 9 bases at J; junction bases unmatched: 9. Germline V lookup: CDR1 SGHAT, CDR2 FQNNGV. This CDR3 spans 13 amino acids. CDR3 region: CASSPPGLVVQYF. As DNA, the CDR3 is TGTGCCAGCAGCCCCCCGGGACTAGTTGTGCAGTACTTC. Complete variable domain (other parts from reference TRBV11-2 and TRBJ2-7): EAGVAQSPRYKIIEKRQSVAFWCNPISGHATLYWYQQILGQGPKLLIQFQNNGVVDDSQLPKDRFSAERLKGVDSTLKIQPAKLEDSAVYLCASSPPGLVVQYFGPGTRLTVT.

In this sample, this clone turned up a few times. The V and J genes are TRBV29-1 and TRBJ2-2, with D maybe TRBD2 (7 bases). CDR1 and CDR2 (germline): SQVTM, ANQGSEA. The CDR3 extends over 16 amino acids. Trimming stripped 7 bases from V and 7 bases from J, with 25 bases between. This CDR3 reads CSARGEWGGQSGELFF. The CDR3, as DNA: TGCAGCGCCCGAGGCGAGTGGGGGGGGCAAAGCGGGGAGCTGTTTTTT.

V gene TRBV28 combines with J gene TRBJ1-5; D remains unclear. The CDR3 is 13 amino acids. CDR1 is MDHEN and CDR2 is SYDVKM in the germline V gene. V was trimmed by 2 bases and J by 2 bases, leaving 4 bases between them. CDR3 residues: CASSLGRNQPQHF. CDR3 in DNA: TGTGCCAGCAGTTTAGGGCGCAATCAGCCCCAGCATTTT.